This T cell receptor (beta chain) was profiled in a study of CXCR3-negative and CXCR3-positive naive CD8 T cells. Overall study: Some 150 million TRB reads in total, about 1.5 +/- 0.3 million per library. General study points: The study found CXCR3 expression partially decreased after cryopreservation and ran most assays on fresh PBMCs.

The CDR3 is 15 amino acids. Germline values: CDR1 LNHNV, CDR2 YYDKDF (reference sequence). The TRB libraries of cDNA were built by UMI-labeled 5' RACE. TCRdb re-called the 5' RACE reads; one entry per CDR3 protein, DNA not given. Seen in this sample are roughly 70,000 distinct CDR3 sequences; the ten most common clones hold approximately 1.5%. Regarding this clonotype: Its target is not known.

The chain combines TRBV15 with TRBJ2-7; TCRdb lists TRBD2, though no DNA is available to test this call. This TCR came from a human donor in good health. Some clones in this sample may be carry-over from other donors' samples. Source material: naive CXCR3- CD8+ T cells from blood. Indicated subset: CD45RO-CCR7+CD27+CD95- naive CD8+ T cells lacking CXCR3 (TNR3-). The CDR3 here is CATSREGGTSYEQYF.